This TCR beta chain comes out of a study of T cells after yellow fever vaccination (dated by TCRdb to the late 2010s). Looking at the study overall: The SMART-Seq v4 Ultra Low Input RNA kit was used to prepare libraries from fractions with low cell numbers. To follow T-cell clones before and after primary and booster YFV17D yellow fever vaccination, bulk TCR alpha and beta repertoires were sequenced over time. The cohort comprised two healthy male donors, one aged 18 to 30 and one aged 30 to 40 years. Blood samples were taken at several timepoints before and after primary and secondary immunization, and bulk PBMC replicates and cell subsets were isolated.

What the authors observed across the whole study: Because the study included only two donors, the extent to which the findings can be generalized is limited. Computational filtering was required because FACS-sorted repertoires could contain abundant contaminating clonotypes from the bulk population. The secondary T-cell response was weaker than the primary response but faster, peaking on day 5 instead of day 15. Most clones expanded after primary vaccination (96% of CD4 and over 80% of CD8) were re-detected after the booster, suggesting that broad memory maintenance occurred. A small share of clonotypes was detected in both CD4 and CD8 compartments, with the overlap likely arising from convergent recombination.

This clonotype was seen only a few times. It has no known antigen specificity. Base qualities were left out, and no much larger clone turns up one base away. TCR cDNA was made using 5'RACE template switching, a step that added a universal primer site and unique molecular identifiers. Priming for cDNA synthesis came from both the TCR alpha and TCR beta constant segments. Library amplification involved two PCR steps, and the second step added sample barcodes and sequencing adapters. Sequencing of the libraries was done on either Illumina HiSeq 2500 (2x100 bp) or NovaSeq (2x150 bp). Regarding the original processing steps: Demultiplexing of reads and collapsing into UMI consensus sequences were performed with MIGEC, and V(D)J alignment was carried out with MiXCR. Vaccine-responding clonotypes were defined with edgeR using replicate PBMC samples, requiring FDR below 0.01 and a log2 fold change above 5 up to day 15. CD4 or CD8 identity was assigned to each bulk clonotype according to whether the clonotype was present at higher abundance in the sequenced CD4 repertoire or the sequenced CD8 repertoire. In TCRdb, the public reads were trimmed at Q25 with fastp and aligned with MiXCR, with productive beta chains retained. A single entry per CDR3 protein holds the most common genes and DNA from its merged rows. TCRdb's processing, not the study's, gives the V and J calls here. Across this sample there are 500,000 to 650,000 distinct CDR3 sequences, with more than 9% seen only once. More than 13% of the sample is taken by the ten largest.

In the paper's terms, the treatment or condition label means: live attenuated yellow fever vaccine strain. At each blood-draw timepoint, two biological replicates of bulk PBMCs were collected. PBMCs were isolated from peripheral blood using a standard Ficoll-Paque protocol. TriZol was used to extract RNA from bulk PBMCs, CD4 and CD8 fractions, and dextramer-positive and dextramer-negative fractions. The CDR3 goes from the cysteine to the phenylalanine over 17 residues. This entry keeps only the CDR3 DNA: 51 bases, framed from base 1. Germline trimming amounts to 3 bases on V and 14 bases on J, with 23 as the count of junction bases outside the gene matches. CDR1 and CDR2 (DFQATT, SNEGSKA) derive from the germline V gene (reference sequence).

This clonotype originated in a man aged 25-45 years who received the YFV17D yellow fever vaccine. Recombination joined TRBV20-1 with TRBJ1-2, with 11 central nucleotides matching TRBD1. Sequenced here: PBMCs, sampled on the day of the yellow fever booster vaccination. The bases read TGCAGTGCTAGCGCTTGGGACAGGGGGAGATCAAGCGCTGGTACGACCTTC. Its product reads: CSASAWDRGRSSAGTTF.